Listed below are T cell receptor beta chains from one sample, sequenced in a study of metastatic and nonmetastatic thyroid tumors. From the PCR reads, TCRdb re-called clones with MiXCR. Here the sample spans approximately 13,000 clones, approximately 24% being singletons. Material for sequencing was blood. These receptors originate from a male donor with papillary thyroid cancer or a benign thyroid nodule (not recorded which). Some clones in this sample may be carry-over from other donors' samples. CDR3s include the opening cysteine and the closing phenylalanine or tryptophan. The order of the fields is CDR3 DNA, CDR3 protein, J gene, clone size, V gene, D gene. D genes are given only for firm matches. Size values are once, few and many counts, or a class for expanded clones, and some rows have none.

TGTGCCAGCAGCTTAGGCTCTAGCGGGGGTACAGATACGCAGTATTTT,CASSLGSSGGTDTQYF,TRBJ2-3,.,TRBV11-1,TRBD2
TGTGCCAGCAGCCCGGACACCGGGATGTACGAGCAGTACTTC,CASSPDTGMYEQYF,TRBJ2-7,.,TRBV6-1,.
TGTGCCAGCAGTTCTTCAGGGGATAAAGGTCAGCCCCAGCATTTT,CASSSSGDKGQPQHF,TRBJ1-5,few,TRBV28,.
TGCAGTGCCGGAGGGACAGGGAGTGGCGAGCAGTACTTC,CSAGGTGSGEQYF,TRBJ2-7,medium-sized,TRBV20-1,TRBD1
TGCAGTTTGCCGTCGGCTAGCGCCTACAATGAGCAGTTCTTC,CSLPSASAYNEQFF,TRBJ2-1,.,TRBV20-1,.
TGTGCCAGCAGTTACACAGGTTTCAATCAGCCCCAGCATTTT,CASSYTGFNQPQHF,TRBJ1-5,.,TRBV6-2/TRBV6-3,.
TGCAGTGCTAGTCCTAGCGGGAGGGCCCGAGAGACCCAGTACTTC,CSASPSGRARETQYF,TRBJ2-5,many,TRBV20-1,TRBD2
TGTGCCAGCAGCCAAGATGACAGGGGGGCCACAGATACGCAGTATTTT,CASSQDDRGATDTQYF,TRBJ2-3,many,TRBV3-1,TRBD1
TGTGCCAGCAGTTACTCGGGACTAGTCCCGTTCAGCACAGATACGCAGTATTTT,CASSYSGLVPFSTDTQYF,TRBJ2-3,.,TRBV6-6,TRBD2
TGTGCCAGCAGTTTATCGGCCCGGGGCTGGGACTTC,CASSLSARGWDF,TRBJ2-7,few,TRBV28,.
TGTGCCAGCAGTTACTCTTATACGCAGTATTTT,CASSYSYTQYF,TRBJ2-3,.,TRBV6-6,.
TGTGCCAGCAGTTTCGGAACAGGGGACAATGAGCAGTTCTTC,CASSFGTGDNEQFF,TRBJ2-1,.,TRBV27,TRBD1
TGTGCCGGCAGTGACTCAGGGGTGAGCAATGAGCAGTTCTTC,CAGSDSGVSNEQFF,TRBJ2-1,few,TRBV6-4,.
TGTGCCAGCAGTCTCACCGGGAGGAACACTGAAGCTTTCTTT,CASSLTGRNTEAFF,TRBJ1-1,.,TRBV7-3,.
TGTGCCAGCAGTACCGCCGCGGGGAGGTACACAGATACGCAGTATTTT,CASSTAAGRYTDTQYF,TRBJ2-3,medium-sized,TRBV27,.
TGTGCCACTAGTGATTACCAGACAGGGTACTATGGCTACACCTTC,CATSDYQTGYYGYTF,TRBJ1-2,few,TRBV24-1,TRBD1
TGTGCCAGCAGCTTAGACAGGGGGACCGGGGAGCTGTTTTTT,CASSLDRGTGELFF,TRBJ2-2,.,TRBV7-6,TRBD1
TGTGCCAGCAGCGTAGGGACAGGGGATGGCTACACCTTC,CASSVGTGDGYTF,TRBJ1-2,.,TRBV9,TRBD1
TGCAGTGCTAGAACCATCGATAAGGCAGATACGCAGTATTTT,CSARTIDKADTQYF,TRBJ2-3,.,TRBV20-1,.
TGTGCCAGCAGTTTAGGGGTGGAAGCTTTCTTT,CASSLGVEAFF,TRBJ1-1,many,TRBV28,.
TGTGCCACCAGTGAAAACAGCGCAAGGACCCAGTACTTC,CATSENSARTQYF,TRBJ2-5,many,TRBV24-1,.
TGTGCCAGCAGTGACTCAGACACCGGGGAGCTGTTTTTT,CASSDSDTGELFF,TRBJ2-2,few,TRBV6-4,.
TGTGCCAGCAGTCCCGACAGGGTCTCCGGCTACACCTTC,CASSPDRVSGYTF,TRBJ1-2,.,TRBV12-3/TRBV12-4,TRBD1
TGTGCCAGCAGCCGGGGTTCGGACAGTACCAATCAGCCCCAGCATTTT,CASSRGSDSTNQPQHF,TRBJ1-5,medium-sized,TRBV28,.
TGCGCCACCAGACCTCTTACAGGGAGGGATAACTATGGCTACACCTTC,CATRPLTGRDNYGYTF,TRBJ1-2,.,TRBV4-1,.
TGTGCCAGCTCACTAGGACAGGGGCTTAATGAAAAACTGTTTTTT,CASSLGQGLNEKLFF,TRBJ1-4,.,TRBV18,TRBD1
TGTGCCAGCAGCACCCAACGCGAGGGCCCCCAGTTCTTC,CASSTQREGPQFF,TRBJ2-1,many,TRBV5-8,.
TGTGCCAGCAGTGACTCAGGGGGCTACAATGAGCAGTTCTTC,CASSDSGGYNEQFF,TRBJ2-1,few,TRBV6-1,TRBD1
TGTGCCAGCAGTGACAGTCCCTCCAGCACAGATACGCAGTATTTT,CASSDSPSSTDTQYF,TRBJ2-3,many,TRBV6-4,.
TGTGCCAGCAGAGGGCAGGGGGCGCGGGACTATGGCGACACCTTC,CASRGQGARDYGDTF,TRBJ1-2,many,TRBV28,TRBD1
TGCAGCGTTTTCCCCCCTAATCACAATGAGCAGTTCTTC,CSVFPPNHNEQFF,TRBJ2-1,few,TRBV29-1,.
TGTGCCAGCAGTAGGACAGGGGCACTAAATGAGCAGTTCTTC,CASSRTGALNEQFF,TRBJ2-1,.,TRBV27,TRBD1
TGTGCCAGCAGTGAAGTTACCTATGGCCACACCTTC,CASSEVTYGHTF,TRBJ1-2,.,TRBV12-3/TRBV12-4,.
TGTGCCAGTAGTATGGGATACAGTGGCACAGATACGCAGTATTTT,CASSMGYSGTDTQYF,TRBJ2-3,few,TRBV19,.
TGTGCCAGCAGCTTCAGGGTAGGCAATGAGCAGTTCTTC,CASSFRVGNEQFF,TRBJ2-1,.,TRBV28,.
TGTGCCAGCAGCGTGGGGCCCAACTCGAACACTGAAGCTTTCTTT,CASSVGPNSNTEAFF,TRBJ1-1,many,TRBV9,.
TGCAGTGCTAGGGTCCCGAAGCTAATAAGACAAGGTTTAAGGGGCTACACCTTC,CSARVPKLIRQGLRGYTF,TRBJ1-2,.,TRBV20-1,.
TGCGCCAGCAGCAAGACAGGGGGCACCGGGGAGCTGTTTTTT,CASSKTGGTGELFF,TRBJ2-2,.,TRBV5-1,TRBD1
TGTGCCAGCAGCCTCCGGGCGGTGAATGAGCAGTTCTTC,CASSLRAVNEQFF,TRBJ2-1,few,TRBV2,.
TGTGCCAGCAGCCACGGGAGGCTCCAAGCTTTCTTT,CASSHGRLQAFF,TRBJ1-1,many,TRBV14,.
TGTGCCAGCAGCTTGGGTGGCACAGATACGCAGTATTTT,CASSLGGTDTQYF,TRBJ2-3,.,TRBV11-2,.
TGTGCCTGGAGTAGCGGGAGCTCCTACGAGCAGTACTTC,CAWSSGSSYEQYF,TRBJ2-7,.,TRBV30,TRBD2
TGCGCCAGCAGTGAGGCCAGGAACACTGAAGCTTTCTTT,CASSEARNTEAFF,TRBJ1-1,.,TRBV10-1,.
TGTGCCAGCAGCCCGACTAGCGGGGGACAAGAGACCCAGTACTTC,CASSPTSGGQETQYF,TRBJ2-5,few,TRBV6-2/TRBV6-3,TRBD2
TGTGCCAGCAGCCCGAGACTAGTTTCCGGGGAGCTGTTTTTT,CASSPRLVSGELFF,TRBJ2-2,.,TRBV6-2/TRBV6-3,.
TGTGCCAGCAGTCGCCCGGGACAGGGACCGCAGTACTTC,CASSRPGQGPQYF,TRBJ2-7,.,TRBV2,TRBD1
TGTGCCAGCAGCTCCACCCTGGGGCCCAGCGAGCAGTACTTC,CASSSTLGPSEQYF,TRBJ2-7,.,TRBV7-9,.
TGTGCCAGCGCAGGGTCTGGGGAGCTGTTTTTT,CASAGSGELFF,TRBJ2-2,.,TRBV3-1,.
TGTGCCAGCAGTTACGGGGCAGGAGCCAACTATGGCTACACCTTC,CASSYGAGANYGYTF,TRBJ1-2,.,TRBV6-2/TRBV6-3,.
TGTGCCAGCAGCTTTTCTGGGGCCCTGAACACTGAAGCTTTCTTT,CASSFSGALNTEAFF,TRBJ1-1,few,TRBV28,.
TGTGCCAGCAGTTACGCAAGTTATAGCGGGAGCTCCCTCGAGCAGTACTTC,CASSYASYSGSSLEQYF,TRBJ2-7,.,TRBV6-2/TRBV6-3,TRBD2
TGTGCCAGCAGTTATGACGGGACTAGCGGGTACGAGCAGTACTTC,CASSYDGTSGYEQYF,TRBJ2-7,many,TRBV6-2/TRBV6-3,TRBD2
TGTGCCAGCAGCTTAGCCCCTAGCGGCGAAGCTAATTCACCCCTCCACTTT,CASSLAPSGEANSPLHF,TRBJ1-6,.,TRBV7-2,.